These 17 T cell receptor beta chains originate from one sample sequenced in a study of T-cell memory formation after mild COVID-19. A single record per CDR3 protein comes from TCRdb applying MiXCR to the 5' RACE reads. The data show under 400,000 distinct CDR3 sequences, with 20% to 25% seen just once and around 12% held by the top ten. The sample comprised PBMCs or a T cell subset sorted from them (not recorded which). The receptor set was obtained from an adult woman who had mild COVID-19 (a few samples of this study predate the infection). Cell type and time point are not known.

The gene calls are TRBV5-4 and TRBJ2-6; D not resolved. Trimming left V 6 bases short and J 4 bases short, with 14 bases between. The CDR3 extends over 15 amino acids. CDR1 and CDR2 from the germline V gene are SGHNT and YYREEE (reference sequence). In DNA form, the CDR3 reads TGTGCCAGCAAAGATATGGGAACCGGGGCCAACGTCCTGACTTTC. It yields the protein CASKDMGTGANVLTF.

The chain carries TRBV5-4 and TRBJ1-4; D possibly corresponds to TRBD1 (6 bases). V was clipped by 4 bases and J by 0 bases, with 13 bases between them. Germline V CDR1 and CDR2: SGHNT, YYREEE (reference sequence). The CDR3 totals 16 residues. Here the CDR3 reads CASSVAGAATNEKLFF. The CDR3 DNA follows: TGTGCCAGCAGCGTGGCAGGGGCTGCAACTAATGAAAAACTGTTTTTT.

V is TRBV6-1 and J is TRBJ2-7; D is undetermined. The germline V gene has CDR1 MNHNS and CDR2 SASEGT. The CDR3 is 13 residues long. Trimming cost V 4 bases and J 6 bases, with 13 bases left between them. The CDR3 DNA is TGTGCCAGCAGTGGGGTACTGACACGCGAGCAGTACTTC. It translates to CASSGVLTREQYF.

V gene TRBV6-5 combines with J gene TRBJ2-3, with TRBD2 matching over 11 bases. Germline lookup yields CDR1 MNHEY and CDR2 SVGAGI. The CDR3 spans 16 residues. The junction had 11 bases not matched to a gene; V was cut back by 4 bases and J by 8 bases. The CDR3 DNA sequence: TGTGCCAGCAGTTCCTTACTAGCGGGAGAGGGGGGTACGCAGTATTTT. Residues: CASSSLLAGEGGTQYF.

The V call is TRBV12-3 or TRBV12-4, the J call TRBJ1-1, with D perhaps TRBD1 (6 bases). V was pared by 7 bases and J by 5 bases, with 17 bases between. The CDR3 extends over 14 amino acids. As DNA, the CDR3 is TGTGCCAGCATCAAAAACTCGGGGACAACTGAAGCTTTCTTT. It translates to CASIKNSGTTEAFF.

This clonotype was seen only a few times. The V gene is TRBV5-1, the J gene TRBJ2-1, with TRBD1 identical over 10 bases. The CDR3 consists of 14 residues. Germline trimming cut 1 base from V and 8 bases from J; bases unmatched to any gene: 3. Germline loops: CDR1 SGHRS, CDR2 YFSETQ. The CDR3 region is CASSLLGQGYEQFF. For the CDR3, the DNA is TGCGCCAGCAGCTTGTTGGGACAGGGGTATGAGCAGTTCTTC.

The chain couples TRBV6-1 to TRBJ2-3, with 10 nucleotides matching TRBD1. This CDR3 comprises 14 residues. V lost 8 bases, J lost 9 bases, and 11 bases stayed unmatched. Germline V CDR1 and CDR2: MNHNS, SASEGT. The CDR3 nucleotides read TGTGCCAGCGTAAGGGACAGGGGCCCTGAGACGCAGTATTTT. Amino acids: CASVRDRGPETQYF.

This clonotype was seen many times. The chain employs TRBV5-1 and TRBJ2-1, with a tentative D call TRBD2 (6 bases). In germline, CDR1 is SGHRS, CDR2 YFSETQ. V was cut by 6 bases and J by 10 bases, with 14 bases left in between. The length of the CDR3 is 12 residues. The CDR3 here is CASKLLAEEQFF. CDR3 nucleotides: TGCGCCAGCAAGCTCTTAGCGGAGGAGCAGTTCTTC.

This chain uses TRBV30 with TRBJ1-1, with D possibly matching TRBD1 (5 bases). In germline, CDR1 is GTSNPN, CDR2 SVGIG (reference sequence). Trimming left V 0 bases short and J 5 bases short, with 16 bases between. CDR3 length: 15 amino acids. The CDR3 loop is CAWSVPGRVGTEAFF. The CDR3 nucleotides read TGTGCCTGGAGTGTACCAGGCAGGGTGGGAACTGAAGCTTTCTTT.

This clonotype was observed a few times. This chain joins TRBV20-1 and TRBJ2-1, with 11 bases identical to TRBD1. Trimming took 3 bases from V and 4 from J; bases not matched to a gene: 2. In germline, CDR1 is DFQATT, CDR2 SNEGSKA (reference sequence). The CDR3 spans 14 residues. CDR3 bases: TGCAGTGCTAGGGGACAGGGGGATTACAATGAGCAGTTCTTC. This codes for CSARGQGDYNEQFF.

The chain couples TRBV2 to TRBJ1-4; possible D gene TRBD1, 6 bases. Germline values: CDR1 SNHLY, CDR2 FYNNEI. V was shortened by 4 bases and J by 3 bases, with 9 bases between the two germline ends. This CDR3 spans 14 amino acids. CDR3: CASSVSGANEKLFF. The CDR3 nucleotides read TGTGCCAGCAGTGTATCAGGGGCTAATGAAAAACTGTTTTTT.

In its sample, this clonotype was seen many times. The chain has TRBV12-3 or TRBV12-4 and TRBJ2-5, with 8 nucleotides matching TRBD2. Unmatched junction bases numbered 2, after V lost 4 bases and J lost 1 base. The CDR3 is 14 amino acids. The CDR3 region has the DNA TGTGCCAGCAGTTCTGGACTAGCCCAAGAGACCCAGTACTTC. Amino acids: CASSSGLAQETQYF.

The V gene is TRBV15, the J gene TRBJ2-7; D is perhaps TRBD1 (6 bases). The V gene lost 8 bases and the J gene lost 6 bases, with 20 bases spanning the gap. Looked up from germline, CDR1 is LNHNV and CDR2 is YYDKDF (reference sequence). CDR3 length: 14 residues. CDR3 nucleotide sequence: TGTGCCACCGGACTGACAGGAACCTCAGGCGAGCAGTACTTC. Residues: CATGLTGTSGEQYF.

The V call is TRBV12-3 or TRBV12-4, the J call TRBJ2-7, with D perhaps matching TRBD1 (6 bases). The CDR3 loop spans 12 amino acids. Trimming stripped 6 bases from V and 9 bases from J, with 15 bases between. CDR3 coding DNA: TGTGCCAGCAGCACTTGGACAGTAGGGCAGTACTTC. Protein sequence: CASSTWTVGQYF.

This clonotype was counted a few times. The chain recombines TRBV12-3 or TRBV12-4 with TRBJ2-7; the match to TRBD2 covers 10 bases. The CDR3 sequence is 18 residues long. The trim removed 3 bases at V and 7 bases at J, leaving 18 bases unmatched. In nucleotides, the CDR3 is TGTGCCAGCAGTTTCAGGCCTAGCGGGAGAGGGGTATCGGGGGAGCAGTACTTC. Translation: CASSFRPSGRGVSGEQYF.

J is TRBJ1-2 and V is TRBV6-5; 8 nucleotides align to TRBD1. The germline V gene has CDR1 MNHEY and CDR2 SVGAGI. CDR3 length: 13 amino acids. V was clipped by 5 bases and J by 7 bases; unmatched bases: 6. The CDR3 sequence: CASSTGQGRGYTF. The CDR3 nucleotides read TGTGCCAGCAGTACCGGACAGGGCCGTGGCTACACCTTC.

This chain uses TRBV7-8 with TRBJ2-7, with D perhaps TRBD2 (6 bases). The V gene lost 7 bases and the J gene lost 0 bases, with 16 bases spanning the gap. The CDR3 length is 15 residues. Germline CDR1 is SGHVS and CDR2 is FQNEAQ. DNA for the CDR3: TGTGCCAGCACCCCAACGGTCGGGAGCTCCTACGAGCAGTACTTC. It encodes CASTPTVGSSYEQYF.